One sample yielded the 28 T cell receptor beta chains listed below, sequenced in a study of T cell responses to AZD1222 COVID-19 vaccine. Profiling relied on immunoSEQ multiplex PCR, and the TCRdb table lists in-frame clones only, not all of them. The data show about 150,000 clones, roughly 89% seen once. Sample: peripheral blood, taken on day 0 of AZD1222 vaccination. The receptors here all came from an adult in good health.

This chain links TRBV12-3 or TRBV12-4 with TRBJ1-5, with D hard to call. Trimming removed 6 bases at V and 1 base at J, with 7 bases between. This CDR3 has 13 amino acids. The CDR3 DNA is TGTGCCAGCAGCCCTCGCAGCAATCAGCCCCAGCATTTT. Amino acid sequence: CASSPRSNQPQHF.

The CDR3: CASSFGPYGYTF. The CDR3 DNA follows: TGTGCCAGCAGCTTCGGGCCCTATGGCTACACCTTC. The chain carries TRBV28 and TRBJ1-2, with D unresolved. Germline assignment: CDR1 MDHEN and CDR2 SYDVKM. This CDR3 spans 12 amino acids. Trimming removed 6 bases at V and 4 bases at J, with 9 bases between.

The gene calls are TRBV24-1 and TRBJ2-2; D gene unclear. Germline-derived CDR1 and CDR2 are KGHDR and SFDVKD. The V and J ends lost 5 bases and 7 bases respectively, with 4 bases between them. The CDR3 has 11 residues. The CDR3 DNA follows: TGTGCCACCAGTGGGGGCGGGGAGCTGTTTTTT. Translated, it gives CATSGGGELFF.

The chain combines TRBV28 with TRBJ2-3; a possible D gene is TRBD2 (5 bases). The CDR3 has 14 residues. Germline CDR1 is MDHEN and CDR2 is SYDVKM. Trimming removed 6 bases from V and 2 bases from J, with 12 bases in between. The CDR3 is CASSRTSNTDTQYF. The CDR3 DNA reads TGTGCCAGCAGCCGCACTAGTAACACAGATACGCAGTATTTT.

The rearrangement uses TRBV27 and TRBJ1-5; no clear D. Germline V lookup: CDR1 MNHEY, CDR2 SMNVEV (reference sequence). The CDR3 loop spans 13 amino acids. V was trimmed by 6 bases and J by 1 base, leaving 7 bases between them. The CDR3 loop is CASSPGSNQPQHF. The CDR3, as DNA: TGTGCCAGCAGCCCGGGAAGCAATCAGCCCCAGCATTTT.

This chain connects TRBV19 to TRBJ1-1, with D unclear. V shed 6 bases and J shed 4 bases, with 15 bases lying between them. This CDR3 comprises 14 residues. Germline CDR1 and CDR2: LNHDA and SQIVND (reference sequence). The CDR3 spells CASRPPGVSTEAFF. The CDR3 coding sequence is TGTGCCAGTAGGCCACCGGGAGTTTCCACTGAAGCTTTCTTT.

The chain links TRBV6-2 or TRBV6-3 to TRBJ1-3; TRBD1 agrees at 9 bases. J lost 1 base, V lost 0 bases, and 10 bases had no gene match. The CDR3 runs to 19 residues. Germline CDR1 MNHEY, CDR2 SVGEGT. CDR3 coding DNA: TGTGCCAGCAGTTACTCGACCGGGACAGGGCCTCCATCTGGAAACACCATATATTTT. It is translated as CASSYSTGTGPPSGNTIYF.

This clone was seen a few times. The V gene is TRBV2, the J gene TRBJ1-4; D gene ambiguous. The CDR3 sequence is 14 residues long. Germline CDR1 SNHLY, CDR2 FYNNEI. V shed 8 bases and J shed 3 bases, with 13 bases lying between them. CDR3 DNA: TGTGCCAGCGGACGCCGCAATTCTAATGAAAAACTGTTTTTT. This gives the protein CASGRRNSNEKLFF.

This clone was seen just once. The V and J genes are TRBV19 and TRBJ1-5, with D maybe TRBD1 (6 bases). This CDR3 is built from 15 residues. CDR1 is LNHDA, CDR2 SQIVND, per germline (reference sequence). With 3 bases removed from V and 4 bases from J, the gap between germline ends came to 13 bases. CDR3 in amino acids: CASSMGATGNQPQHF. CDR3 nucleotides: TGTGCCAGTAGTATGGGGGCCACAGGGAATCAGCCCCAGCATTTT.

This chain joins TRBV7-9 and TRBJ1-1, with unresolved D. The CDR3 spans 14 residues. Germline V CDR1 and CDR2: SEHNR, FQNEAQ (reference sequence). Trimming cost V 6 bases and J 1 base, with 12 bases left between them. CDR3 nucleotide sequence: TGTGCCAGCAGTTTCCATTTGGGGAACACTGAAGCTTTCTTT. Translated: CASSFHLGNTEAFF.

As DNA, the CDR3 is TGTGCCAGCGACTCACAACGGGGGGATGGGGCCAACGTCCTGACTTTC. This gives the protein CASDSQRGDGANVLTF. The V and J genes are TRBV7-8 and TRBJ2-6; 7 bases align to TRBD2. Germline V gives CDR1 SGHVS, CDR2 FQNEAQ. This CDR3 has 16 amino acids. V dropped 8 bases and J dropped 3; count of bases not matched to a gene: 10.

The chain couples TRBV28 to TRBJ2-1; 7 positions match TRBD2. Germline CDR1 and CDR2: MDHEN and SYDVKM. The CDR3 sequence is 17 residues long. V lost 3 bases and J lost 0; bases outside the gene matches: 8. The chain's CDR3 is CASSFFEGGNSYNEQFF. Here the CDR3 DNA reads TGTGCCAGCAGTTTCTTTGAGGGAGGGAACTCCTACAATGAGCAGTTCTTC.

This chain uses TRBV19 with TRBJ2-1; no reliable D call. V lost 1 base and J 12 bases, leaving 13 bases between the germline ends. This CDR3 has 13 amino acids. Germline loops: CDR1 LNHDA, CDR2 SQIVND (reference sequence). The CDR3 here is CASSIGDQIGQFF. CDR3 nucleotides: TGTGCCAGTAGTATAGGAGACCAAATCGGGCAGTTCTTC.

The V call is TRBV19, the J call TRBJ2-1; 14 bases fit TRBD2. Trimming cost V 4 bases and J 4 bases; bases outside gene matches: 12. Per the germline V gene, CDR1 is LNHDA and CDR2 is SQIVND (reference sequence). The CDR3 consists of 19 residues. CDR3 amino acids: CASSKYSGTSGRVYNEQFF. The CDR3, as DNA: TGTGCCAGTAGTAAATATTCCGGGACTAGCGGGAGAGTTTACAATGAGCAGTTCTTC.

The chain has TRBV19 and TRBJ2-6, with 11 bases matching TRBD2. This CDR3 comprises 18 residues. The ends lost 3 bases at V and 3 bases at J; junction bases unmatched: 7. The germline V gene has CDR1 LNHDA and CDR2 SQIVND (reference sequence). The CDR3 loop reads CASSIDGGTSGGANVLTF. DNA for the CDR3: TGTGCCAGTAGTATCGACGGAGGGACTAGCGGTGGGGCCAACGTCCTGACTTTC.

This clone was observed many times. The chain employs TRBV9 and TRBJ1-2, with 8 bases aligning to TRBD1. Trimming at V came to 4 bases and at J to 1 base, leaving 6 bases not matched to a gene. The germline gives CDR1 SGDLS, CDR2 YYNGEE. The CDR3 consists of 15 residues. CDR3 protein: CASSSTGVGNYGYTF. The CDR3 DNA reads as TGTGCCAGCAGCTCGACAGGGGTGGGTAACTATGGCTACACCTTC. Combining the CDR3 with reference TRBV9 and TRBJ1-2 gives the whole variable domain DSGVTQTPKHLITATGQRVTLRCSPRSGDLSVYWYQQSLDQGLQFLIQYYNGEERAKGNILERFSAQQFPDLHSELNLSSLELGDSALYFCASSSTGVGNYGYTFGSGTRLTVV.

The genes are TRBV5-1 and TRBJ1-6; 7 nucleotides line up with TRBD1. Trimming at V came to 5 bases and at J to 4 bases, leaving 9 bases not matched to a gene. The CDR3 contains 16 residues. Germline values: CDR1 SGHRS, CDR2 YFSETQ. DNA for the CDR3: TGCGCCAGCAGAACCACGACAGGGTCTTATAATTCACCCCTCCACTTT. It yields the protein CASRTTTGSYNSPLHF.

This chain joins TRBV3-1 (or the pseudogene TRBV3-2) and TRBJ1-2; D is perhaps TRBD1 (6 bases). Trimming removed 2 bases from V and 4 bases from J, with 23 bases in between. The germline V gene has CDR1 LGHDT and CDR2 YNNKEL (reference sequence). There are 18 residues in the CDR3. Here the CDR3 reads CASSQYSGTSNFVYGYTF. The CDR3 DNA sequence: TGTGCCAGCAGCCAATACTCCGGGACATCCAATTTTGTCTATGGCTACACCTTC.

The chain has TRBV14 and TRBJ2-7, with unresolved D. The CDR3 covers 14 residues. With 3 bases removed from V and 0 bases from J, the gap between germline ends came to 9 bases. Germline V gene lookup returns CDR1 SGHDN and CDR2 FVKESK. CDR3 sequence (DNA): TGTGCCAGCAGCCATGAAAGCTACTCCTACGAGCAGTACTTC. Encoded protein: CASSHESYSYEQYF.

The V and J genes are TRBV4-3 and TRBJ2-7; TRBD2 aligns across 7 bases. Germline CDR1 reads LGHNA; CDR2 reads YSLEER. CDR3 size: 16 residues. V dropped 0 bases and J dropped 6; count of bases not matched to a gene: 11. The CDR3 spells CASSQERGGPEAEQYF. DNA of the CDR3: TGCGCCAGCAGCCAAGAAAGGGGAGGGCCAGAGGCCGAGCAGTACTTC.

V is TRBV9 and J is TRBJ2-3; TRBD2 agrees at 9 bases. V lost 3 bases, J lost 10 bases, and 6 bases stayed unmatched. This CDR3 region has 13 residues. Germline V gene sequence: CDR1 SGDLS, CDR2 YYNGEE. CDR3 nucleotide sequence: TGTGCCAGCAGCGAGATACTAGCGGGTCCGCAGTATTTT. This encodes CASSEILAGPQYF.

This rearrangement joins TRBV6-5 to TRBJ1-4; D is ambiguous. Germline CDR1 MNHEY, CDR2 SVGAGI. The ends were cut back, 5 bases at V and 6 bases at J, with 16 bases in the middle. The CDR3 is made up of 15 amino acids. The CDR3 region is CASSPRGGYDEKLFF. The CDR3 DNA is TGTGCCAGCAGTCCCCGGGGAGGGTATGATGAAAAACTGTTTTTT.

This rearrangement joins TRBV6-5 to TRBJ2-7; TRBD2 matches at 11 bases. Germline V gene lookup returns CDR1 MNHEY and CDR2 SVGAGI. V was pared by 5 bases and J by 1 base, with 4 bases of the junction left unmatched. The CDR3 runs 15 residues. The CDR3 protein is CASSPGTSGSYEQYF. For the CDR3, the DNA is TGTGCCAGCAGTCCCGGGACTAGCGGTTCCTACGAGCAGTACTTC.

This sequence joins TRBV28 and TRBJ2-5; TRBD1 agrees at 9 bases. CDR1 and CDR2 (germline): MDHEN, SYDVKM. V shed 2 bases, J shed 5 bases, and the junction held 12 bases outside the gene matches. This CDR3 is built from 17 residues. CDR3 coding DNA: TGTGCCAGCAGTTTACCCGAACAGGGGGCGGGTAGGGAGACCCAGTACTTC. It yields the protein CASSLPEQGAGRETQYF.

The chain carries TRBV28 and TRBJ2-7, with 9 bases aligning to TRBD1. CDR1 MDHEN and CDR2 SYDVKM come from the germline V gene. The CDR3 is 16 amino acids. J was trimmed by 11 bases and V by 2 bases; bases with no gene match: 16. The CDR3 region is CASSLAPRDRAGVEYF. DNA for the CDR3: TGTGCCAGCAGTTTAGCCCCGCGGGACAGGGCGGGAGTGGAGTACTTC.

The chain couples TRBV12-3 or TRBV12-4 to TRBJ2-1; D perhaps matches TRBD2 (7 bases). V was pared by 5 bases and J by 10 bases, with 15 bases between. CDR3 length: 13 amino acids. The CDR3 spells CASSARGADEQFF. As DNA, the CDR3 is TGTGCCAGCAGTGCCCGGGGGGCGGACGAGCAGTTCTTC.

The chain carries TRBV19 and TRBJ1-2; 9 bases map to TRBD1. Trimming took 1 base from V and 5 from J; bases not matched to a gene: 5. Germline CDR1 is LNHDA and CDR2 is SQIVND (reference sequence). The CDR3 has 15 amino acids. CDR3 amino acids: CASSIGQGEEYGYTF. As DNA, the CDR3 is TGTGCCAGTAGTATAGGACAGGGGGAAGAGTATGGCTACACCTTC.

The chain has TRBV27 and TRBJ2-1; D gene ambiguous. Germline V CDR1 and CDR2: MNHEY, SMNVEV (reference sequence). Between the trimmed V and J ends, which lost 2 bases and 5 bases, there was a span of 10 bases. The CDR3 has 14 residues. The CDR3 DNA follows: TGTGCCAGCAGTTTAGTCGGTAACCACAATGAGCAGTTCTTC. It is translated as CASSLVGNHNEQFF.